These 24 T cell receptor beta chains originate from one sample sequenced in a study of T-cell reconstitution after alpha-beta-depleted transplantation in children. Unique molecular identifiers were built into the TCRbeta library. TCRdb reprocessed the PCR reads with MiXCR, giving one entry per CDR3 protein. The sample carries about 980,000 distinct CDR3 sequences, 25% to 35% recorded once. Sequencing used PBMCs, mostly from graft donor cells, obtained 360 days after TCRalphabeta/CD19-depleted stem cell transplant. The receptors come from a boy under three years old who had a stem cell transplant for SCID, so the T cells may come from the graft donor.

The rearrangement links TRBV9 to TRBJ1-2; D not certain. The CDR3 has 15 residues. The V gene lost 0 bases and the J gene lost 0 bases, with 9 bases spanning the gap. Germline V gives CDR1 SGDLS, CDR2 YYNGEE. In DNA form, the CDR3 reads TGTGCCAGCAGCGTAGGGGCCCTTACTAACTATGGCTACACCTTC. Its translation is CASSVGALTNYGYTF.

Only a few counts were recorded for this clonotype. Written as DNA, the CDR3 is TGTGCCAGCAGCTTTTCAATGAACACCGGGGAGCTGTTTTTT. Residues: CASSFSMNTGELFF. The chain recombines TRBV7-2 with TRBJ2-2; no reliable D call. V lost 3 bases to trimming and J lost 1 base, with 6 bases between them. Germline V gene data show CDR1 as SGHTA and CDR2 as FQGNSA. The CDR3 runs 14 residues.

A few counts support this clonotype. This CDR3 is CASSFEMGSPYEQYF. CDR3 nucleotides: TGTGCCAGCAGTTTTGAAATGGGTTCCCCCTACGAGCAGTACTTC. V is TRBV12-3 or TRBV12-4 and J is TRBJ2-7, with D unclear. Trimming cost V 3 bases and J 2 bases, with 14 bases left between them. The length of the CDR3 is 15 residues.

This clonotype came up a few times. V is TRBV5-1 and J is TRBJ2-3; TRBD2 agrees at 7 bases. The CDR3 is 15 amino acids. The germline V gene encodes CDR1 SGHRS and CDR2 YFSETQ. The V gene end was trimmed by 1 base and the J gene end by 5 bases; junction bases not matched to a gene: 7. The CDR3, as DNA: TGCGCCAGCAGCTTGATCGGGGGGTCGTTAGATACGCAGTATTTT. This gives the protein CASSLIGGSLDTQYF.

This clonotype was seen a handful of times. This rearrangement joins TRBV28 to TRBJ2-7; D is perhaps TRBD1 (5 bases). The CDR3 covers 14 residues. Germline CDR1 MDHEN, CDR2 SYDVKM. Trimming left V 3 bases short and J 2 bases short, with 11 bases between. CDR3 region: CASSFFRATYEQYF. In DNA, the CDR3 is TGTGCCAGCAGTTTTTTCAGGGCCACCTACGAGCAGTACTTC.

The CDR3 region has the DNA TGTGCCAGCAGCAAAGGTAACAGGGCGCAGTCCTACGAGCAGTACTTC. It encodes CASSKGNRAQSYEQYF. This chain joins TRBV21-1 and TRBJ2-7; TRBD1, the table's D call, lacks a check against the DNA. TRBV21-1 is a pseudogene locus. The CDR3 is 16 residues long.

The rearrangement links TRBV6-2 or TRBV6-3 to TRBJ1-1; D gene uncertain. V was pared by 2 bases and J by 5 bases, with 9 bases between. CDR1 MNHEY and CDR2 SVGEGT come from the germline V gene. The CDR3 has 13 amino acids. CDR3 region: CASSYEGRTEAFF. CDR3 nucleotides: TGTGCCAGCAGTTACGAGGGTCGGACTGAAGCTTTCTTT.

This clonotype was seen a handful of times. This rearrangement joins TRBV11-2 to TRBJ2-5; 9 bases are a match to TRBD1. With V trimmed by 5 bases and J by 5 bases, 6 bases remained unmatched. Germline loops: CDR1 SGHAT, CDR2 FQNNGV. The CDR3 extends over 14 amino acids. CDR3 nucleotides: TGTGCCAGCAGCCCCGGGACAGGGTGGGAGACCCAGTACTTC. It translates to CASSPGTGWETQYF.

As regards this clonotype: Its ends do not fully match the called genes, so a read error is possible. J is TRBJ2-2 and V is TRBV20-1; 11 bases map to TRBD2. CDR3 size: 16 residues. Germline CDR1 and CDR2: DFQATT and SNEGSKA (reference sequence). The chain's CDR3 is CCARDLTSGGTGELFF. The CDR3 nucleotides read TGCTGTGCTAGAGATCTAACTAGCGGGGGAACCGGGGAGCTGTTTTTT.

The chain links TRBV11-1 to TRBJ1-2, with D possibly matching TRBD1 (5 bases). Germline V gene sequence: CDR1 SGHAT, CDR2 FQDESV (reference sequence). The CDR3 is made up of 16 amino acids. V lost 2 bases, J lost 4 bases, and 17 bases lay in between. Here the CDR3 reads CASSLRGTPGGYGYTF. In DNA form, the CDR3 reads TGTGCCAGCAGCTTACGTGGGACGCCGGGGGGCTATGGCTACACCTTC.

This clonotype was observed a few times. The V gene is TRBV5-1, the J gene TRBJ2-3; 10 bases align to TRBD2. CDR3 length: 16 residues. CDR1 SGHRS and CDR2 YFSETQ come from the germline V gene. V was pared by 0 bases and J by 2 bases, with 3 bases of the junction left unmatched. The CDR3 is CASSLELAGTTDTQYF. CDR3 DNA sequence: TGCGCCAGCAGCTTGGAACTAGCGGGGACCACAGATACGCAGTATTTT.

This chain joins TRBV12-3 or TRBV12-4 and TRBJ1-2; D unresolved. V lost 2 bases, J lost 1 base, and 5 bases lay in between. The CDR3 consists of 13 residues. CDR3 in DNA: TGTGCCAGCAGTTTAAAGCTTAACTATGGCTACACCTTC. It is translated as CASSLKLNYGYTF.

This clonotype was seen only a few times. This chain links TRBV9 with TRBJ1-5; D is uncertain. This CDR3 spans 14 amino acids. The germline V gene has CDR1 SGDLS and CDR2 YYNGEE. The V and J ends lost 0 bases and 6 bases respectively, with 10 bases between them. In DNA, the CDR3 is TGTGCCAGCAGCGTAGGTGCGGGGAGTCAGCCCCAGCATTTT. This codes for CASSVGAGSQPQHF.

The chain is built from TRBV6-1 and TRBJ1-2, with TRBD1 matching 7 bases. The germline gives CDR1 MNHNS, CDR2 SASEGT. The CDR3 has 14 amino acids. The V segment lost 10 bases and the J segment 4 bases; nucleotides outside the gene matches: 12. The CDR3 sequence is CATSRDSLFYGYTF. The DNA for the CDR3 is TGTGCCACCTCCAGGGACAGCTTATTCTATGGCTACACCTTC.

In this sample, this clonotype turned up a few times. The V gene is TRBV5-1, the J gene TRBJ1-1, with D hard to call. Germline CDR1 is SGHRS and CDR2 is YFSETQ. V was clipped by 5 bases and J by 10 bases, with 12 bases between them. CDR3 length: 11 residues. As DNA, the CDR3 is TGCGCCAGCAGGGGTCGGGGATCAGCTTTCTTT. Its translation: CASRGRGSAFF.

This chain connects TRBV18 to TRBJ2-7; 9 bases are shared with TRBD1. V shed 4 bases and J 5 bases; nucleotides not matched to a gene: 3. Germline V gives CDR1 KGHSH, CDR2 LQKENI. This CDR3 contains 13 residues. The CDR3 DNA sequence: TGTGCCAGCTCACGGGACAGGGTCGACGAGCAGTACTTC. It codes for CASSRDRVDEQYF.

This clonotype has just a few counts. This chain links TRBV28 with TRBJ2-3; TRBD2 matches 9 bases. The CDR3 is 17 residues long. V dropped 3 bases and J dropped 0; count of bases not matched to a gene: 7. Germline assignment: CDR1 MDHEN and CDR2 SYDVKM. CDR3 amino acids: CASSLSVAGASTDTQYF. The CDR3 nucleotides are TGTGCCAGCAGTTTGTCGGTAGCGGGGGCTAGCACAGATACGCAGTATTTT.

This clonotype turned up a few times. The chain couples TRBV9 to TRBJ1-1; D unresolved. Germline assignment: CDR1 SGDLS and CDR2 YYNGEE. Trimming took 0 bases from V and 2 from J, leaving 11 bases between them. The CDR3 loop spans 15 amino acids. The CDR3 loop is CASSVDVGPNTEAFF. CDR3 bases: TGTGCCAGCAGCGTAGATGTAGGCCCTAACACTGAAGCTTTCTTT.

This clonotype has at least ten counts. The V call is TRBV29-1, the J call TRBJ2-7; the match to TRBD2 covers 13 bases. Unmatched junction bases numbered 6, after V lost 8 bases and J lost 5 bases. The CDR3 loop spans 13 amino acids. Per the germline V gene, CDR1 is SQVTM and CDR2 is ANQGSEA. The DNA of the CDR3 is TGCAGCACTCGGACTAGCGGGGGCGACGAGCAGTACTTC. The encoded protein is CSTRTSGGDEQYF.

This clonotype was counted a few times. The chain is built from TRBV24-1 and TRBJ1-2, with a possible D match to TRBD1 (5 bases). Germline V gives CDR1 KGHDR, CDR2 SFDVKD. Trimming took off 3 bases at V and 8 bases at J, with 9 bases between the two ends. The CDR3 is 12 residues long. CDR3 coding DNA: TGTGCCACCAGTGATGGAGGGGTAGGCTACACCTTC. It translates to CATSDGGVGYTF.

The table lists this clonotype with many counts. This rearrangement joins TRBV6-5 to TRBJ1-2, with D uncertain. Trimming took 0 bases from V and 6 from J, leaving 14 bases between them. The CDR3 is made up of 15 amino acids. Germline CDR1 MNHEY, CDR2 SVGAGI. CDR3 sequence: CASSYSTGGGHGYTF. The CDR3 DNA sequence: TGTGCCAGCAGTTACTCCACCGGAGGAGGGCATGGCTACACCTTC.

The gene calls are TRBV12-3 or TRBV12-4 and TRBJ2-4; D is uncertain. CDR3 length equals 14 residues. With 2 bases removed from V and 5 bases from J, the gap between germline ends came to 10 bases. CDR3 nucleotide sequence: TGTGCCAGCAGTTTACAAAGCTGGGAAAACATTCAGTACTTC. Translating it yields CASSLQSWENIQYF.

This clonotype was recorded at least ten times. This chain uses TRBV4-1 with TRBJ2-1; no clear D. CDR1 is MGHRA and CDR2 is YSYEKL in the germline V gene. Trimming removed 0 bases at V and 11 bases at J, with 8 bases between. The CDR3 is made up of 12 amino acids. In DNA, the CDR3 is TGCGCCAGCAGCCAAGATCTGGAACAGCAGTTCTTC. Protein sequence: CASSQDLEQQFF.

This clonotype was counted a few times. V gene TRBV18 combines with J gene TRBJ2-1; no reliable D call. Germline V gene sequence: CDR1 KGHSH, CDR2 LQKENI. V lost 2 bases to trimming and J lost 8 bases, with 7 bases between them. CDR3 length: 12 residues. The CDR3 bases are TGTGCCAGCTCACCATATGCCGATGAGCAGTTCTTC. The encoded protein is CASSPYADEQFF.